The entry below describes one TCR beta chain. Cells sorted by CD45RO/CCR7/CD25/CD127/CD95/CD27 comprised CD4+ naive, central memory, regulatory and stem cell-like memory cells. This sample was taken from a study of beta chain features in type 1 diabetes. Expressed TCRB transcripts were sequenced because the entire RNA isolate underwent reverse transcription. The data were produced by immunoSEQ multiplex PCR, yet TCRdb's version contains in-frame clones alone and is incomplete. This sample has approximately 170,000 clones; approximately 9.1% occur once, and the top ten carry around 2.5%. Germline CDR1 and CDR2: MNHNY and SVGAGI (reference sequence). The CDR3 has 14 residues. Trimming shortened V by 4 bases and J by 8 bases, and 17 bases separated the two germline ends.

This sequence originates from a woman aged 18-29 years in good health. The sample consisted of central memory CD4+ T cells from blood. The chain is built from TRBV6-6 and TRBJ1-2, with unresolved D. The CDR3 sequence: CASSSTAPGLGYTF. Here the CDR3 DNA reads TGTGCCAGCAGTTCCACCGCCCCAGGCCTAGGCTACACCTTC.